In its sample, the clone carrying this TCR beta chain was seen a few times. The antigen remains undetermined. These data originate in a study of cytomegalovirus exposure and HLA in healthy donors. Study outcomes and limitations: A later analysis showed HLA-associated TCR beta chains outstripping equally common others in clonal expansion.

CDR1 and CDR2 from the germline V gene are SGHVS and FNYEAQ. CDR3 length: 15 residues. The ends lost 6 bases at V and 3 bases at J; junction bases unmatched: 5. The study ran its PCR with 60 Vbeta and 13 Jbeta primers. Here immunoSEQ multiplex PCR was the method, and the copy in TCRdb shows in-frame clones only, minus some. The table shows 80,000 to 100,000 clones, with 55% to 75% occurring only once. The sequenced sample was PBMCs. This receptor was identified in a man aged 45 to 65 in good health and CMV-seronegative. The chain couples TRBV7-6 to TRBJ2-2, with 9 bases matching TRBD1. In DNA, the CDR3 is TGTGCCAGCAGGATCCGGACAGGGGACACCGGGGAGCTGTTTTTT. Translated: CASRIRTGDTGELFF.